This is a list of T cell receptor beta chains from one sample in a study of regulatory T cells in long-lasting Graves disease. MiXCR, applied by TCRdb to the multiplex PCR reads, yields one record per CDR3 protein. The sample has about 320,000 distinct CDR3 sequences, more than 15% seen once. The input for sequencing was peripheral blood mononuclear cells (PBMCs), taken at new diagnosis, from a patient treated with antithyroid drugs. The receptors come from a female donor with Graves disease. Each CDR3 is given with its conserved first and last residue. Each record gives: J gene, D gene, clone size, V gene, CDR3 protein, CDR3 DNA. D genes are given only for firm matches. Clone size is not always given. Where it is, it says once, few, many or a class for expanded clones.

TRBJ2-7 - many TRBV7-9 CASSVQGMSYEQYF TGTGCCAGCAGCGTACAGGGAATGTCCTACGAGCAGTACTTC
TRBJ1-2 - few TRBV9 CASSWDLGGYTF TGTGCCAGCAGCTGGGATTTGGGGGGCTACACCTTC
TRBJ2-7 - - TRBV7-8 CASSTRDLTYEQYF TGTGCCAGCAGCACAAGGGACTTAACTTACGAGCAGTACTTC
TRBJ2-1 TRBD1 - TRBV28 CASSQRTGAYNVQFF TGTGCCAGCAGCCAAAGGACAGGAGCTTACAATGTGCAGTTCTTC
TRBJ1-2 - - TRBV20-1 CSARDVEERGYTF TGCAGTGCTAGAGATGTTGAGGAACGGGGCTACACCTTC
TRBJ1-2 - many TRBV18 CASSPGSEPNYGYTF TGTGCCAGCTCACCGGGGAGCGAACCTAACTATGGCTACACCTTC
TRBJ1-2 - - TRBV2 CASSGTAGSRNYGYTF TGTGCCAGCAGTGGGACAGCTGGATCCCGAAACTATGGCTACACCTTC
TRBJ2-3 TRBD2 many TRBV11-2 CASSLEWLAGVTDTQYF TGTGCCAGCAGCTTAGAGTGGCTAGCGGGAGTAACAGATACGCAGTATTTT
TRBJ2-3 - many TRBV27 CASSYSGQGGNTQYF TGTGCCAGCAGTTACTCCGGGCAGGGAGGAAATACGCAGTATTTT
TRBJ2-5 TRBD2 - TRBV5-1 CASSLYPSGSSETQYF TGCGCCAGCAGCTTGTACCCTAGCGGGAGTAGTGAGACCCAGTACTTC
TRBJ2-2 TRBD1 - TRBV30 CAWKTGGGTGELFF TGTGCCTGGAAAACAGGGGGCGGCACCGGGGAGCTGTTTTTT
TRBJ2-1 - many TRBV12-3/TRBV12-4 CASSRGGSNYNEQFF TGTGCCAGCAGCCGAGGGGGGAGCAACTACAATGAGCAGTTCTTC
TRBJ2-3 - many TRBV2 CASALDLTDTQYF TGTGCCAGCGCCCTAGACTTAACAGATACGCAGTATTTT
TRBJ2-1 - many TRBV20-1 CSARDPVGEQFF TGCAGTGCTAGAGACCCCGTGGGTGAGCAGTTCTTC
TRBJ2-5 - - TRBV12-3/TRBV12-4 CASSFNTIGKETQYF TGTGCCAGCAGTTTTAACACGATCGGGAAGGAGACCCAGTACTTC
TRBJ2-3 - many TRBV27 CASSFLGSDTQYF TGTGCCAGCAGTTTTTTGGGTTCTGATACGCAGTATTTT
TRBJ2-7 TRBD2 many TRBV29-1 CSVGASGILYEQYF TGCAGCGTTGGGGCTAGCGGGATCCTGTACGAGCAGTACTTC
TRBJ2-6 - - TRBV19 CASSREGANVLTF TGTGCCAGTAGTAGAGAAGGGGCCAACGTCCTGACTTTC
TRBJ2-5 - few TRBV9 CASSVNTGQETQYF TGTGCCAGCAGCGTAAATACGGGGCAAGAGACCCAGTACTTC
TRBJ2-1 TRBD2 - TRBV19 CASSTTSGSYNEQFF TGTGCCAGTAGTACCACTAGCGGCTCCTACAATGAGCAGTTCTTC
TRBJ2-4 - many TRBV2 CASGITKNIQYF TGTGCCAGCGGGATAACCAAAAACATTCAGTACTTC
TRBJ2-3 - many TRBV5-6 CASSFTYSDTQYF TGTGCCAGCAGCTTTACGTATTCAGATACGCAGTATTTT
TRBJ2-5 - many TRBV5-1 CASSEHTTTQETQYF TGCGCCAGCAGCGAGCACACGACTACACAAGAGACCCAGTACTTC
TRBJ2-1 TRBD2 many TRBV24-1 CATSDLGVASGTSAEQFF TGTGCCACCAGTGATTTAGGGGTGGCTAGCGGGACGTCGGCTGAGCAGTTCTTC
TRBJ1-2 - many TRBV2 CASGPYYGYTF TGTGCCAGCGGCCCTTACTATGGCTACACCTTC
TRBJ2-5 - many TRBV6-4 CASSQWGPRQETQYF TGTGCCAGCAGTCAATGGGGACCAAGACAAGAGACCCAGTACTTC
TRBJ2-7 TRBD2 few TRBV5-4 CASSRLAGGSYEQYF TGTGCCAGCAGCCGACTAGCGGGTGGTTCCTACGAGCAGTACTTC
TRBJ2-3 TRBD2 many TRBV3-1 CASSQDTRASGITDTQYF TGTGCCAGCAGCCAAGACACCCGAGCTAGCGGGATCACAGATACGCAGTATTTT
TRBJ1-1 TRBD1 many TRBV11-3 CASGGQPGTEAFF TGTGCCAGCGGGGGACAGCCGGGAACTGAAGCTTTCTTT
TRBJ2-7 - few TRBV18 CASSPSLTNYEQYF TGTGCCAGCTCACCGAGTCTTACAAACTACGAGCAGTACTTC
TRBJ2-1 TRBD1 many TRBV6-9 CASSYGTGWSYNEQFF TGTGCCAGCAGTTATGGGACAGGGTGGTCCTACAATGAGCAGTTCTTC
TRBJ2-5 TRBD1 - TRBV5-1 CASSSPGQAEYF TGCGCCAGCAGCTCCCCGGGACAGGCAGAGTACTTC
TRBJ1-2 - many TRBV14 CASSQDPNTNYGYTF TGTGCCAGCAGCCAAGATCCTAATACTAACTATGGCTACACCTTC
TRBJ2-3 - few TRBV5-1 CASSLFRGAERNTQYF TGCGCCAGCAGCTTGTTCCGGGGGGCGGAAAGAAATACGCAGTATTTT
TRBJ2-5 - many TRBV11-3 CASSLIQETQYF TGTGCCAGCAGCCTCATTCAAGAGACCCAGTACTTC
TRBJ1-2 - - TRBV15 CATSREDGANYGYTF TGTGCCACCAGCAGAGAGGACGGAGCTAACTATGGCTACACCTTC
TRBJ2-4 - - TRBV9 CASSVDGRKNIQYF TGTGCCAGCAGCGTAGACGGGCGAAAAAACATTCAGTACTTC
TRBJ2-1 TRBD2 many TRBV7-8 CASSQNTPGLAGENEQFF TGTGCCAGCAGCCAAAATACTCCGGGACTAGCGGGAGAAAATGAGCAGTTCTTC
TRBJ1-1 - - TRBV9 CASSVVYDNTEAFF TGTGCCAGCAGCGTAGTTTATGACAACACTGAAGCTTTCTTT
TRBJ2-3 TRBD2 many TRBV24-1 CATSTGTSKADTQYF TGTGCCACCAGTACTGGGACTAGTAAGGCAGATACGCAGTATTTT
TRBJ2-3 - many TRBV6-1 CASKADSNLPPRDTQYF TGTGCCAGCAAAGCAGACTCTAACCTACCTCCGCGCGATACGCAGTATTTT
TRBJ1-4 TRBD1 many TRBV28 CASSSYQQGAGEKLFF TGTGCCAGCAGTTCTTACCAACAGGGGGCGGGCGAAAAACTGTTTTTT
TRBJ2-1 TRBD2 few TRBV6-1 CASRPTGTSGRNSNEQFF TGTGCCAGCAGACCGACCGGGACTAGCGGGAGAAACTCAAATGAGCAGTTCTTC
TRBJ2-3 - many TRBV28 CASSPLGPDTQYF TGTGCCAGCAGCCCCTTGGGCCCAGATACGCAGTATTTT
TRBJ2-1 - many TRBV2 CASSALRAYNEQFF TGTGCCAGCAGTGCTCTCCGGGCGTACAATGAGCAGTTCTTC
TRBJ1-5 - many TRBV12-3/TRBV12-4 CASGGSNQPQHF TGTGCCAGCGGTGGTAGCAATCAGCCCCAGCATTTT
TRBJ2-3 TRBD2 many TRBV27 CASSLNGRVLDTQYF TGTGCCAGCAGTTTGAACGGGAGGGTGTTGGATACGCAGTATTTT
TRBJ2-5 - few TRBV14 CASSTIGKETQYF TGTGCCAGTTCTACAATAGGAAAAGAGACCCAGTACTTC
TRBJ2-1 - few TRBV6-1 CASSHPRGYDEQFF TGTGCCAGCAGCCACCCGAGGGGGTACGATGAGCAGTTCTTC
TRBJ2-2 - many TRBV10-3 CAIKDTLDSAGELFF TGTGCCATCAAAGATACGCTGGACTCCGCCGGGGAGCTGTTTTTT